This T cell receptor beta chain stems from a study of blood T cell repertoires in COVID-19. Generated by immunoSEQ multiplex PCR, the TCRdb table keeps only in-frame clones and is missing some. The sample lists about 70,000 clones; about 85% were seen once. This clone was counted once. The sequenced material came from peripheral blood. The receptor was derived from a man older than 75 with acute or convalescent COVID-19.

In DNA, the CDR3 is TGTGCCAGCAGCAGAGGGGCTAGCGGTACCTACGAGCAGTACTTC. It codes for CASSRGASGTYEQYF. This chain uses TRBV11-2 with TRBJ2-7, with 7 bases lining up with TRBD2. V lost 5 bases and J lost 2; bases outside the gene matches: 9. The CDR3 extends over 15 amino acids. CDR1 and CDR2 (germline): SGHAT, FQNNGV.